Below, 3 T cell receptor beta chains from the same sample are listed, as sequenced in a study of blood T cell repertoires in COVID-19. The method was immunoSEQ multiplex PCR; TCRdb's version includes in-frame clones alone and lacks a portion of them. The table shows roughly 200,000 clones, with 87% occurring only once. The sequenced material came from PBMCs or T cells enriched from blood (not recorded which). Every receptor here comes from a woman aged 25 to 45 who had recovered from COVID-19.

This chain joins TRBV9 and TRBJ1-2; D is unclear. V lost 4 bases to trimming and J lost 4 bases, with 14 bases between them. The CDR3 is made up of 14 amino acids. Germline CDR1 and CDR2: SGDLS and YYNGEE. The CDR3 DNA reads TGTGCCAGCAGCCCTAGTGGTCAAGGCTATGGCTACACCTTC. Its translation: CASSPSGQGYGYTF.

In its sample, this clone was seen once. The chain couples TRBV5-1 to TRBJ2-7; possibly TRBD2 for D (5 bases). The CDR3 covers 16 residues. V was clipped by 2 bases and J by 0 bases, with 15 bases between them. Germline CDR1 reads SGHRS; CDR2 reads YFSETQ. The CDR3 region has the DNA TGCGCCAGCAGCTTCCCCCTGGACTCGAGCTCCTACGAGCAGTACTTC. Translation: CASSFPLDSSSYEQYF.

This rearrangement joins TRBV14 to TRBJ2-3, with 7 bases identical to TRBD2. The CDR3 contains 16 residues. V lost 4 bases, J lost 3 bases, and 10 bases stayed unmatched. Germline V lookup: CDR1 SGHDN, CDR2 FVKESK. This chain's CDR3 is CASSPLGRFRTDTQYF. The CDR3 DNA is TGTGCCAGCAGCCCCCTCGGGAGGTTCAGAACAGATACGCAGTATTTT.